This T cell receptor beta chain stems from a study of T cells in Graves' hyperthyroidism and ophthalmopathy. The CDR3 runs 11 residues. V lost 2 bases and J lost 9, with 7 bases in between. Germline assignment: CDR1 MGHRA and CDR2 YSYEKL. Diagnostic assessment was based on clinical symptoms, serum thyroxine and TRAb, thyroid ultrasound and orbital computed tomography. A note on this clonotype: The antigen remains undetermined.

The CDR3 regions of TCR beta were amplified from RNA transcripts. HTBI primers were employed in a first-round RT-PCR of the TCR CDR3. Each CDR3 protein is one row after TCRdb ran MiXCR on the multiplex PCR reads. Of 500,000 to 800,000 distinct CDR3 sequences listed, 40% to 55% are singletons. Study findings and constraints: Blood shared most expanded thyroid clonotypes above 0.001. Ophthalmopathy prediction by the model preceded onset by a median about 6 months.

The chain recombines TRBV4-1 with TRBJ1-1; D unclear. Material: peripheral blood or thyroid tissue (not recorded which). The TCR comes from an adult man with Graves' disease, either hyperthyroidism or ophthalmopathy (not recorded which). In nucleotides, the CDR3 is TGCGCCAGCAGCCAATCCTTGAAAGCTTTCTTT. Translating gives CASSQSLKAFF.